Here is one T cell receptor (beta chain) with its context. The data stem from a study of radiotherapy plus CTLA-4 blockade in lung cancer. Here immunoSEQ multiplex PCR was the method, and the copy in TCRdb shows in-frame clones only, minus some. The table lists some 64,000 clones, 70% to 85% of them singletons. The CDR3 consists of 13 residues. Trimming at V came to 6 bases and at J to 5 bases, leaving 2 bases not matched to a gene. Germline CDR1 is WNHNN and CDR2 is SYGVQD (reference sequence). V is TRBV10-1 and J is TRBJ1-5; 9 bases are shared with TRBD1. This specimen consisted of peripheral blood, obtained from a patient treated with radiotherapy plus ipilimumab. This TCR was sampled from a human donor with non-small cell lung cancer who had a complete response to radiotherapy plus ipilimumab. Here the CDR3 reads CASSRDRDQPQHF. Written as DNA, the CDR3 is TGCGCCAGCAGCCGGGACAGGGATCAGCCCCAGCATTTT.